This T cell receptor beta chain comes out of a study of cytomegalovirus exposure and HLA in healthy donors. On the study more broadly: Unique TCR beta sequences numbering approximately 100 million came from about 179 million T cells in an earlier analysis.

Concerning this clone: Its specificity is unknown.

Study results and limitations: Researchers had no immune exposure information except CMV serostatus available.

Germline V gives CDR1 SGDLS, CDR2 YYNGEE. This CDR3 comprises 15 residues. J lost 5 bases, V lost 3 bases, and 6 bases had no gene match. The study ran its PCR with 60 Vbeta and 13 Jbeta primers. Assay used: immunoSEQ multiplex PCR; TCRdb lists only in-frame clones, some missing. The sample shows some 120,000 clones, roughly four fifths of them seen only once. The clonotype was recovered from a man younger than 40 in good health and CMV-seronegative. The chain recombines TRBV9 with TRBJ2-3; TRBD2 aligns across 10 bases. Input material: PBMCs. The CDR3, as DNA: TGTGCCAGCAGCGCATCTAGCGGGGGTTTAGATACGCAGTATTTT. It encodes CASSASSGGLDTQYF.